This T cell receptor beta chain is drawn from a study of blood T cells in healthy people across ages. Concerning this clonotype itself: A much larger clone is a single base away; this may be a read error.

A J-beta primer mix and a sample-barcoded 5' primer were used in a second PCR of roughly 7 to 12 cycles. TCRdb reanalysed the 5' RACE reads using MiXCR and keeps one entry per CDR3 protein. The sample carries around 2 million distinct CDR3 sequences, roughly two fifths recorded once. With 10 bases clipped from V and 3 bases from J, the junction kept 4 bases outside the gene matches. Germline V gene sequence: CDR1 SGDLS, CDR2 YYNGEE. This CDR3 is built from 12 residues. Sequenced: blood. This receptor was identified in a human donor in good health. The chain combines TRBV9 with TRBJ2-7; 10 nucleotides match TRBD1. CDR3 protein: CAGGTGDYEQYF. Here the CDR3 DNA reads TGTGCCGGCGGGACAGGGGACTACGAGCAGTACTTC. Supplemented by reference TRBV9 and TRBJ2-7, the full variable domain reads DSGVTQTPKHLITATGQRVTLRCSPRSGDLSVYWYQQSLDQGLQFLIQYYNGEERAKGNILERFSAQQFPDLHSELNLSSLELGDSALYFCAGGTGDYEQYFGPGTRLTVT.